This entry concerns a single TCR beta chain. The target antigen is unknown. This CDR3 region has 18 residues. Germline V gene data show CDR1 as SGDLS and CDR2 as YYNGEE. V was pared by 5 bases and J by 1 base, with 15 bases of the junction left unmatched. Clinical symptoms, serum thyroxine and TRAb, thyroid ultrasound and orbital computed tomography together formed the diagnostic basis. The data were obtained in a study of T cells in Graves' hyperthyroidism and ophthalmopathy. For the study at large: Blood was drawn when the patient was first diagnosed and still untreated.

Amplification targeted TCR beta CDR3 regions from RNA transcripts. The HTBI primer set was used in a first-round RT-PCR of the TCR CDR3. TCRdb passed the multiplex PCR reads through MiXCR, listing each CDR3 protein once. The data contain around 800,000 distinct CDR3 sequences, about two fifths of them singletons. Study conclusions and caveats: Model output signaled ophthalmopathy a median about seven months ahead of onset. Blood also contained most expanded thyroid clonotypes above 0.001.

Material for sequencing was blood. The sequence came from a man aged 18 to 29 with Graves' hyperthyroidism. This chain joins TRBV9 and TRBJ1-2; the match to TRBD1 covers 9 bases. In DNA form, the CDR3 reads TGTGCCAGCAGTTTATTCGGGACAGGGAGCCTTTTTAACTATGGCTACACCTTC. Its protein is CASSLFGTGSLFNYGYTF.